The 18 T cell receptor beta chains given below trace back to one sample, sequenced in a study of post-analysis software for immune sequencing data (dated by TCRdb to the mid-2010s). Overall study results and their limits: Patients showed significantly higher frequencies than controls for roughly five TRBV segments, among them TRBV5-6, TRBV5-1 and TRBV20-1.

Library preparation was by PCR. Sequencing was carried out with an Illumina HiSeq 2500. To reduce PCR and sequencing biases, unique molecular identifiers were incorporated into the TCR beta cDNA libraries. TCRdb ran its own pipeline on the public reads, namely fastp trimming at Q25 and MiXCR clone calling, and kept in-frame beta chains. Rows matching on CDR3 protein sequence are summarized as one entry with the most common DNA and genes. For this sample the table gives about 460,000 distinct CDR3 sequences, of which roughly 45% were detected only once. Together, the top ten hold over 10% of the sample. These TCRs' antigens remain unknown. The sample was blood. These receptors came from a girl under 18 with multiple sclerosis.

The V call is TRBV6-1, the J call TRBJ2-1; unclear D gene. The V gene's germline CDR1 is MNHNS and CDR2 SASEGT. The CDR3 spans 12 residues. Deletions cut 2 bases from V and 7 bases from J, with 6 bases between. The CDR3 DNA reads TGTGCCAGCAGTGAACCCGTAAATGAGCAGTTCTTC. It translates to CASSEPVNEQFF.

This clonotype was recorded a few times. The chain carries TRBV7-9 and TRBJ1-2, with a possible D match to TRBD1 (5 bases). The CDR3 contains 13 residues. Germline V gives CDR1 SEHNR, CDR2 FQNEAQ (reference sequence). V was pared by 5 bases and J by 4 bases, with 11 bases between. The CDR3 bases are TGTGCCAGCAGCCTCAGCGACAGCTATGGCTACACCTTC. Its protein is CASSLSDSYGYTF.

Of note for this clonotype: This clone may be a read error of a much larger clone one base away. The chain has TRBV7-3 and TRBJ2-3; 8 bases agree with TRBD2. The CDR3 is made up of 15 amino acids. Germline CDR1 SGHTA, CDR2 FQGTGA. CDR3 amino acids: CASSPLAGSTDMQYF. The CDR3 DNA sequence: TGTGCCAGCAGCCCCTTAGCGGGGAGCACAGATATGCAGTATTTT.

This sequence joins TRBV5-5 and TRBJ1-2; D unresolved. Germline lookup yields CDR1 SGHKS and CDR2 YYEKEE (reference sequence). V was pared by 0 bases and J by 4 bases, with 13 bases between. The CDR3 has 15 residues. The CDR3 is CASSLDVGFGYGYTF. The DNA of the CDR3 is TGTGCCAGCAGCTTGGATGTCGGGTTCGGCTATGGCTACACCTTC.

Of note for this clonotype: One end of the junction fails to match germline, which may point to a read error. CDR3 loop: CAGSQPAFAQETQYF. The CDR3, as DNA: TGTGCCGGCAGTCAGCCGGCCTTCGCCCAAGAGACCCAGTACTTC. The chain uses TRBV12-3 or TRBV12-4 and TRBJ2-5; no clear D gene. The CDR3 spans 15 residues.

The chain combines TRBV4-2 with TRBJ2-3; D possibly uses TRBD1 or TRBD2 (5 bases each). Between the trimmed V and J ends, which lost 3 bases and 4 bases, there was a span of 20 bases. Germline CDR1 LGHNA, CDR2 YNFKEQ. There are 17 residues in the CDR3. CDR3 residues: CASSHVGTRLEADTQYF. The CDR3 bases are TGTGCCAGCAGCCATGTCGGGACGCGCTTGGAGGCAGATACGCAGTATTTT.

The CDR3 nucleotides read TGTGCCAGCAGTGAATCGGGGACTGGTAACACAGATACGCAGTATTTT. Protein: CASSESGTGNTDTQYF. The rearrangement uses TRBV25-1 and TRBJ2-3; D is perhaps TRBD2 (6 bases). CDR1 and CDR2 (germline): MGHDK, SYGVNS. The CDR3 runs 16 residues. V was cut by 1 base and J by 2 bases, with 13 bases left in between.

To note about this clonotype: At one of its ends the junction is not consistent with the germline gene, which may arise from a read error. This sequence joins TRBV4-1 and TRBJ2-3, with 10 bases that match TRBD1. CDR3 length: 16 residues. Germline CDR1 reads MGHRA; CDR2 reads YSYEKL. This chain's CDR3 is CASSQTSTGGTDAQYF. The CDR3 region has the DNA TGCGCCAGCAGCCAGACTTCGACAGGGGGCACAGATGCGCAGTATTTT.

This clonotype showed up many times. V is TRBV7-3 and J is TRBJ2-3; D call uncertain. This CDR3 is built from 13 residues. Germline V gene data show CDR1 as SGHTA and CDR2 as FQGTGA. Trimming shortened V by 5 bases and J by 2 bases, and 8 bases separated the two germline ends. The CDR3 loop reads CASSGEYTDTQYF. The CDR3 DNA reads TGTGCCAGCAGCGGAGAGTACACAGATACGCAGTATTTT.

The chain has TRBV7-2 and TRBJ2-5; D is unclear. The tail of the sequence fits TRBJ2-7 better, so the J call may be wrong. This CDR3 is built from 15 residues. Germline V gene data show CDR1 as SGHTA and CDR2 as FQGNSA. DNA of the CDR3: TGTGCCAGCAGCTTAGGTAGCACATCTCTCTACGAGCAGTACTTC. This gives the protein CASSLGSTSLYEQYF.

This rearrangement joins TRBV6-4 to TRBJ2-3; D gene unclear. Germline loops: CDR1 MRHNA, CDR2 SNTAGT. Trimming took 3 bases from V and 3 from J, leaving 10 bases between them. The CDR3 totals 14 residues. The CDR3: CASSEHMKTDTQYF. In nucleotides, the CDR3 is TGTGCCAGCAGTGAACACATGAAAACAGATACGCAGTATTTT.

This clonotype was detected a few times. The chain recombines TRBV2 with TRBJ1-1; D is uncertain. Germline values: CDR1 SNHLY, CDR2 FYNNEI. This CDR3 has 15 residues. With 4 bases removed from V and 1 base from J, the gap between germline ends came to 13 bases. DNA for the CDR3: TGTGCCAGCAGTGGCTTGCGGAGCTGGAACACTGAAGCTTTCTTT. As protein: CASSGLRSWNTEAFF.

This clonotype was seen a few times. The chain is built from TRBV20-1 and TRBJ2-1; D remains unclear. CDR3 length: 10 residues. The V end was cut by 5 bases, the J end by 12 bases, with 11 bases between. Per the germline V gene, CDR1 is DFQATT and CDR2 is SNEGSKA (reference sequence). Here the CDR3 reads CSAPPRGQFF. CDR3 nucleotide sequence: TGCAGTGCTCCGCCGCGCGGGCAGTTCTTC.

This clonotype has only a few counts. The gene calls are TRBV29-1 and TRBJ2-1, with 12 bases lining up with TRBD1. The CDR3 is made up of 13 amino acids. CDR1 SQVTM and CDR2 ANQGSEA come from the germline V gene. The ends lost 6 bases at V and 7 bases at J; junction bases unmatched: 4. The CDR3 region has the DNA TGCAGCGTGGGGACAGGGGGCGGGAATGAGCAGTTCTTC. Protein: CSVGTGGGNEQFF.

The V gene is TRBV7-9, the J gene TRBJ2-1; 7 nucleotides line up with TRBD1. V shed 4 bases and J 0 bases; nucleotides not matched to a gene: 6. In germline, CDR1 is SEHNR, CDR2 FQNEAQ (reference sequence). The CDR3 has 16 amino acids. The CDR3 region is CASSSETGSSYNEQFF. The CDR3 DNA is TGTGCCAGCAGCTCGGAGACAGGGAGCTCCTACAATGAGCAGTTCTTC.

The CDR3 region has the DNA TGCAGTGCTAGGAAGCCCCCAGGAGAATACGAGCAGTACTTC. Its translation: CSARKPPGEYEQYF. The chain carries TRBV20-1 and TRBJ2-7; D gene unclear. This CDR3 region has 14 residues. Germline CDR1 and CDR2: DFQATT and SNEGSKA (reference sequence). V was trimmed by 3 bases and J by 4 bases, leaving 16 bases between them.

This clonotype was counted between two and nine times. The rearrangement uses TRBV29-1 and TRBJ2-1; 10 bases align to TRBD2. Germline trimming cut 8 bases from V and 7 bases from J; bases unmatched to any gene: 8. The CDR3 extends over 13 amino acids. Germline CDR1 reads SQVTM; CDR2 reads ANQGSEA. The CDR3 spells CSLGMTSGNEQFF. The DNA for the CDR3 is TGCAGCCTTGGAATGACTAGCGGGAATGAGCAGTTCTTC.

There are a few counts of this clonotype. The V and J genes are TRBV4-1 and TRBJ2-7; D call uncertain. V was cut by 3 bases and J by 4 bases, with 10 bases left in between. The V gene's germline CDR1 is MGHRA and CDR2 YSYEKL. The CDR3 spans 13 residues. The DNA of the CDR3 is TGCGCCAGCAGCCACCCAGGCCTATACGAGCAGTACTTC. It yields the protein CASSHPGLYEQYF.